This T cell receptor beta chain is drawn from a study of T cell responses to AZD1222 COVID-19 vaccine. Produced via immunoSEQ multiplex PCR; TCRdb's table is partial and in-frame only. The table records over 150,000 clones, approximately 94% of them present only once. Doses given second, at about 4 or about 12 weeks, were pooled. Study-level results: Among vaccine-associated CD4 TCRs, coverage spanned spike, with dominance at 160-218 and 743-854. Donor demographics were predominantly white British with a female majority; clonal diversity may be underestimated.

On this clone: Its antigen is unknown.

The TCR sequence derives from an adult who received the AZD1222 COVID-19 vaccine. The source was peripheral blood, collected 28 days after the second AZD1222 dose.

CDR3 amino acids: CASSRRGHRGQETQYF. The CDR3 DNA sequence: TGTGCCAGCAGTCGTAGGGGCCACAGAGGCCAAGAGACCCAGTACTTC. This rearrangement joins TRBV9 to TRBJ2-5; D possibly corresponds to TRBD1 (5 bases). CDR3 length: 16 amino acids. V was shortened by 5 bases and J by 1 base, with 18 bases between the two germline ends. Germline CDR1 is SGDLS and CDR2 is YYNGEE.